A selection of T cell receptor beta chains follows, all from one sample in a study of CD8 T cells in ankylosing spondylitis. MiXCR was run by TCRdb on the 5' RACE reads, yielding one entry per CDR3 protein. The profile shows about 440,000 distinct CDR3 sequences, approximately 17% of them singletons. Sample: blood, either unsorted or a sorted T cell fraction (not recorded which). These receptors were obtained from a male donor with ankylosing spondylitis. Each CDR3 is given with its conserved first and last residue. A D gene is named only where the DNA matches it firmly. Only some rows state a clone size, as once, few, many or a class for expanded clones.

clone size	V gene	D gene	J gene	CDR3 protein	CDR3 DNA
.	TRBV20-1	.	TRBJ1-1	CSATGPTAEAFF	TGCAGTGCTACCGGACCCACCGCTGAAGCTTTCTTT
many	TRBV20-1	.	TRBJ2-5	CSALGEGNQETQYF	TGCAGTGCTCTTGGGGAAGGGAACCAAGAGACCCAGTACTTC
many	TRBV12-3/TRBV12-4	.	TRBJ1-1	CASSLGIEAFF	TGTGCCAGCAGTTTAGGGATTGAAGCTTTCTTT
few	TRBV11-1	.	TRBJ2-3	CASSFGTPPDSRRDTQYF	TGTGCCAGCAGCTTCGGGACTCCTCCTGATAGTAGGCGAGATACGCAGTATTTT
few	TRBV28	.	TRBJ1-3	CASGLDGPLSIYF	TGTGCCAGCGGGTTGGACGGACCCCTCTCCATATATTTT
.	TRBV20-1	.	TRBJ2-7	CSAGGPYEQYF	TGCAGTGCTGGCGGGCCCTACGAGCAGTACTTC
few	TRBV29-1	.	TRBJ2-3	CSGRPIRGADTQYF	TGCAGCGGACGTCCCATTAGGGGTGCAGATACGCAGTATTTT
few	TRBV6-1	TRBD1	TRBJ2-7	CASSDPGQGFSYEQYF	TGTGCCAGCAGTGATCCGGGACAGGGGTTTTCCTACGAGCAGTACTTC
.	TRBV29-1	.	TRBJ1-1	CSVRPLNTEAFF	TGCAGCGTTAGACCTTTGAACACTGAAGCTTTCTTT
.	TRBV27	TRBD1	TRBJ1-2	CASRPSGGRRVYTF	TGTGCCAGCAGACCTTCAGGGGGAAGACGAGTCTACACCTTC
.	TRBV2	.	TRBJ2-3	CASSRGRPDTQYF	TGTGCCAGCAGTCGCGGGCGCCCAGATACGCAGTATTTT
.	TRBV20-1	TRBD1	TRBJ1-5	CSAREGQSTQPQHF	TGCAGTGCTAGAGAGGGACAGAGTACTCAGCCCCAGCATTTT
.	TRBV15	TRBD1	TRBJ2-1	CATSRVGGRDYNEQFF	TGTGCCACCAGCAGAGTAGGGGGCAGGGACTACAATGAGCAGTTCTTC
many	TRBV10-3	.	TRBJ2-3	CAISDEADTQYF	TGTGCCATCAGTGATGAGGCAGATACGCAGTATTTT
few	TRBV7-9	.	TRBJ1-1	CASSLAGSGNTEAFF	TGTGCCAGCAGCTTAGCGGGGTCAGGGAACACTGAAGCTTTCTTT
.	TRBV7-9	TRBD1	TRBJ1-6	CASSPGQGLLGSPLHF	TGTGCCAGCAGCCCAGGACAGGGCCTTTTAGGGTCACCCCTCCACTTT
.	TRBV2	.	TRBJ1-1	CASSGKGSGDTEAFF	TGTGCCAGCAGTGGAAAAGGAAGCGGGGACACTGAAGCTTTCTTT
.	TRBV12-3/TRBV12-4	.	TRBJ2-1	CASRPPGLQYNEQFF	TGTGCCAGCAGACCGCCGGGACTTCAATACAATGAGCAGTTCTTC
few	TRBV5-1	TRBD1	TRBJ1-2	CASSAGQQDYGYTF	TGCGCCAGCAGTGCGGGACAGCAAGACTATGGCTACACCTTC
many	TRBV5-1	.	TRBJ2-3	CASSRELQGGDTQYF	TGCGCCAGCAGCCGCGAGCTGCAAGGTGGAGATACGCAGTATTTT
.	TRBV6-5	.	TRBJ1-2	CASSYSGHSGYTF	TGTGCCAGCAGTTACTCGGGGCACTCGGGCTACACCTTC
many	TRBV5-1	.	TRBJ1-2	CASSLGPTVRDGYGYTF	TGCGCCAGCAGCCTGGGACCGACGGTTAGGGATGGCTATGGCTACACCTTC
few	TRBV12-3/TRBV12-4	TRBD2	TRBJ2-1	CASKRGGVYNEQFF	TGTGCCAGTAAGCGGGGGGGCGTGTACAATGAGCAGTTCTTC
.	TRBV5-1	.	TRBJ1-6	CASSLVWEAPLHF	TGCGCCAGCAGCTTGGTCTGGGAGGCACCCCTCCACTTT
.	TRBV6-1	TRBD1	TRBJ2-6	CASSLQGGGSSGANVLTF	TGTGCCAGCAGCCTACAAGGGGGCGGAAGCTCTGGGGCCAACGTCCTGACTTTC
few	TRBV28	TRBD1	TRBJ2-7	CASRRTGVKEQYF	TGTGCCAGCAGAAGGACAGGGGTAAAAGAGCAGTACTTC
many	TRBV20-1	.	TRBJ2-1	CSARIRDNEQFF	TGCAGTGCTAGAATTAGGGACAATGAGCAGTTCTTC
few	TRBV24-1	.	TRBJ2-3	CATSEGRGRTDTQYF	TGTGCCACCAGTGAGGGTAGGGGCCGCACAGATACGCAGTATTTT
.	TRBV15	.	TRBJ1-1	CATSRTPRDTRGYTEAFF	TGTGCCACCAGCCGGACGCCCCGGGACACCAGGGGATACACTGAAGCTTTCTTT
few	TRBV9	TRBD1	TRBJ1-4	CASSVSDRVTNEKLFF	TGTGCCAGCAGCGTCTCGGACAGGGTGACTAATGAAAAACTGTTTTTT
few	TRBV5-1	.	TRBJ2-7	CASSLEDYEQYF	TGCGCCAGCAGCCTCGAAGACTACGAGCAGTACTTC
few	TRBV24-1	TRBD2	TRBJ2-1	CATSDIAGVGSNEQFF	TGTGCCACCAGTGATATAGCGGGAGTGGGCTCCAATGAGCAGTTCTTC
many	TRBV9	TRBD2	TRBJ2-3	CASSVRPLAGGFTDTQYF	TGTGCCAGCAGCGTGAGGCCTCTAGCGGGAGGATTTACAGATACGCAGTATTTT
.	TRBV7-3	.	TRBJ2-2	CASSSPTGGELFF	TGTGCCAGCAGCTCCCCGACTGGCGGGGAGCTGTTTTTT
few	TRBV20-1	.	TRBJ2-3	CSARDHRGTDTQYF	TGCAGTGCTAGAGATCATCGAGGCACAGATACGCAGTATTTT
many	TRBV10-3	.	TRBJ2-6	CAISAQLSGANVLTF	TGTGCCATCAGTGCACAGCTATCTGGGGCCAACGTCCTGACTTTC
.	TRBV10-3	TRBD1	TRBJ2-7	CAIRGTGTGAYEQYF	TGTGCCATCAGGGGAACCGGGACAGGTGCCTACGAGCAGTACTTC
few	TRBV5-1	.	TRBJ1-2	CASSLAEKTNYGYTF	TGCGCCAGCAGCTTGGCCGAGAAAACTAACTATGGCTACACCTTC
few	TRBV19	.	TRBJ2-3	CATRGSTDTQYF	TGTGCCACGCGTGGGAGCACAGATACGCAGTATTTT
many	TRBV4-3	.	TRBJ2-5	CASSQDHQETQYF	TGCGCCAGCAGCCAGGACCATCAAGAGACCCAGTACTTC
few	TRBV11-1	TRBD2	TRBJ2-2	CASSRPGLAGVGTGELFF	TGTGCCAGCAGCCGACCAGGACTAGCGGGAGTTGGCACCGGGGAGCTGTTTTTT
many	TRBV18	.	TRBJ1-6	CASSPRQVPSMDSPLHF	TGTGCCAGCTCACCTCGACAGGTACCCTCCATGGATTCACCCCTCCACTTT
few	TRBV7-9	TRBD1	TRBJ1-4	CASSFDRGEKLFF	TGTGCCAGCAGCTTCGACAGGGGGGAAAAACTGTTTTTT
many	TRBV3-1	.	TRBJ2-1	CASSQWGPQFF	TGTGCCAGCAGCCAATGGGGACCTCAGTTCTTC
.	TRBV6-2/TRBV6-3	TRBD1	TRBJ1-1	CASSSRDRGPTEAFF	TGTGCCAGCAGTTCCCGGGACAGGGGGCCCACTGAAGCTTTCTTT
.	TRBV2	.	TRBJ2-2	CASSETLGIGELFF	TGTGCCAGCAGTGAGACACTAGGGATCGGGGAGCTGTTTTTT
few	TRBV11-3	TRBD1	TRBJ2-1	CASSSYRGRFSSYNEQFF	TGTGCCAGCAGCTCGTACAGGGGCCGGTTTAGTTCCTACAATGAGCAGTTCTTC
few	TRBV20-1	TRBD1	TRBJ2-7	CSARDRDRGHEQYF	TGCAGTGCTAGAGATAGGGACAGGGGCCACGAGCAGTACTTC
few	TRBV29-1	.	TRBJ2-5	CSETEYQETQYF	TGCAGCGAGACAGAGTACCAAGAGACCCAGTACTTC
.	TRBV5-1	.	TRBJ2-2	CASSLEGLNTGELFF	TGCGCCAGCAGCTTGGAGGGCTTAAACACCGGGGAGCTGTTTTTT
.	TRBV5-6	.	TRBJ1-5	CASSFNRANQPQHF	TGTGCCAGCAGCTTCAACAGGGCGAATCAGCCCCAGCATTTT
many	TRBV29-1	TRBD1	TRBJ1-1	CSAGGQLNTEAFF	TGCAGCGCCGGGGGACAGTTGAACACTGAAGCTTTCTTT
few	TRBV4-2	TRBD2	TRBJ2-1	CASSPGTTYNEQFF	TGTGCCAGCAGCCCTGGGACTACCTACAATGAGCAGTTCTTC